The 11 T cell receptor beta chains below come from one sample, sequenced in a study of identical twins. MiXCR was run by TCRdb on the 5' RACE reads, yielding one entry per CDR3 protein. Among 400,000 to 550,000 distinct CDR3 sequences listed, 22% were seen once. Separately, the same data were catalogued under a study of T cells expressing NK-cell markers.

Sequencing input: CD4+ T cells sorted from blood. Receptors originate from a woman aged 18-29 years in good health.

This chain joins TRBV11-2 and TRBJ2-1; 9 bases are shared with TRBD2. CDR1 is SGHAT, CDR2 FQNNGV, per germline. The junction had 9 bases not matched to a gene; V was cut back by 0 bases and J by 0 bases. The CDR3 is 19 amino acids. CDR3 protein: CASSLDHLAGLSSYNEQFF. The CDR3 DNA reads TGTGCCAGCAGCTTAGATCACCTAGCGGGGTTGAGCTCCTACAATGAGCAGTTCTTC.

The chain uses TRBV10-3 and TRBJ2-7, with D perhaps TRBD1 or TRBD2 (5 bases each). This CDR3 region has 15 residues. V lost 5 bases and J 6 bases, leaving 20 bases between the germline ends. Germline V gene sequence: CDR1 ENHRY, CDR2 SYGVKD. The CDR3 DNA follows: TGTGCCATCAGTTTCCCGGGACCCCCAAACATCGAGCAGTACTTC. This sequence encodes CAISFPGPPNIEQYF.

V gene TRBV2 combines with J gene TRBJ2-3, with 11 bases lining up with TRBD2. The CDR3 loop spans 14 amino acids. Trimming cost V 6 bases and J 6 bases; bases outside gene matches: 5. Germline V CDR1 and CDR2: SNHLY, FYNNEI. The CDR3 is CASRMTSGTDTQYF. CDR3 sequence (DNA): TGTGCCAGCAGGATGACTAGCGGGACGGATACGCAGTATTTT.

V usage is TRBV29-1 and J usage is TRBJ1-3; perhaps TRBD1 as D (5 bases). Germline-derived CDR1 and CDR2 are SQVTM and ANQGSEA. This CDR3 region has 12 residues. The CDR3 reads CGGGPSGNTIYF. Here the CDR3 DNA reads TGCGGGGGGGGACCCTCTGGAAACACCATATATTTT.

This clonotype showed up just a few times. V usage is TRBV18 and J usage is TRBJ1-1; D perhaps matches TRBD1 (6 bases). The ends were cut back, 3 bases at V and 5 bases at J, with 16 bases in the middle. This CDR3 contains 15 residues. Germline assignment: CDR1 KGHSH and CDR2 LQKENI. In DNA form, the CDR3 reads TGTGCCAGCTCACCTGGAAGACAGGCTGAAACTGAAGCTTTCTTT. Translation gives CASSPGRQAETEAFF.

The rearrangement joins TRBV20-1 to TRBJ2-5; D not resolved. V was cut by 0 bases and J by 6 bases, with 5 bases left in between. CDR3 length: 11 amino acids. Germline values: CDR1 DFQATT, CDR2 SNEGSKA (reference sequence). The CDR3 sequence is CSARDKKTQYF. CDR3 nucleotide sequence: TGCAGTGCTAGAGATAAAAAGACCCAGTACTTC.

The genes are TRBV28 and TRBJ1-2; 7 nucleotides line up with TRBD1. CDR3 length: 12 residues. The V gene's germline CDR1 is MDHEN and CDR2 SYDVKM. Losses at the gene ends were 6 bases for V and 8 bases for J; bases not matched to a gene: 6. The CDR3, as DNA: TGTGCCAGCAGCGACAGGGAGCGAGGCTACACCTTC. It specifies CASSDRERGYTF.

There are a few counts of this clonotype. The chain combines TRBV20-1 with TRBJ1-2, with D tentatively TRBD1 (5 bases). The germline gives CDR1 DFQATT, CDR2 SNEGSKA (reference sequence). The CDR3 has 12 amino acids. CDR3 nucleotides: TGCAGCGGCCCTGGGGGGATCTATGGCTACACCTTC. Protein product: CSGPGGIYGYTF.

The chain couples TRBV6-1 to TRBJ2-7; 8 positions agree with TRBD2. Germline V gene lookup returns CDR1 MNHNS and CDR2 SASEGT. V lost 8 bases to trimming and J lost 2 bases; unmatched junction nucleotides: 5. This CDR3 is 13 amino acids long. The CDR3 region is CASREGWTYEQYF. In nucleotides, the CDR3 is TGTGCCAGCCGGGAGGGCTGGACCTACGAGCAGTACTTC.

This clonotype was counted a few times. The chain carries TRBV12-3 or TRBV12-4 and TRBJ2-4; unclear D gene. The CDR3 has 15 residues. The V gene lost 6 bases and the J gene lost 0 bases, with 12 bases spanning the gap. The CDR3 nucleotides are TGTGCCAGCAGCTCACCTGTTATAGCCAAAAACATTCAGTACTTC. Protein product: CASSSPVIAKNIQYF.

The V gene is TRBV15, the J gene TRBJ1-2; 7 bases line up with TRBD1. J lost 5 bases, V lost 3 bases, and 9 bases had no gene match. Germline loops: CDR1 LNHNV, CDR2 YYDKDF (reference sequence). The CDR3 is made up of 15 amino acids. The CDR3 region is CATSRTAGTEYGYTF. For the CDR3, the DNA is TGTGCCACCAGCAGGACCGCCGGGACAGAGTATGGCTACACCTTC.